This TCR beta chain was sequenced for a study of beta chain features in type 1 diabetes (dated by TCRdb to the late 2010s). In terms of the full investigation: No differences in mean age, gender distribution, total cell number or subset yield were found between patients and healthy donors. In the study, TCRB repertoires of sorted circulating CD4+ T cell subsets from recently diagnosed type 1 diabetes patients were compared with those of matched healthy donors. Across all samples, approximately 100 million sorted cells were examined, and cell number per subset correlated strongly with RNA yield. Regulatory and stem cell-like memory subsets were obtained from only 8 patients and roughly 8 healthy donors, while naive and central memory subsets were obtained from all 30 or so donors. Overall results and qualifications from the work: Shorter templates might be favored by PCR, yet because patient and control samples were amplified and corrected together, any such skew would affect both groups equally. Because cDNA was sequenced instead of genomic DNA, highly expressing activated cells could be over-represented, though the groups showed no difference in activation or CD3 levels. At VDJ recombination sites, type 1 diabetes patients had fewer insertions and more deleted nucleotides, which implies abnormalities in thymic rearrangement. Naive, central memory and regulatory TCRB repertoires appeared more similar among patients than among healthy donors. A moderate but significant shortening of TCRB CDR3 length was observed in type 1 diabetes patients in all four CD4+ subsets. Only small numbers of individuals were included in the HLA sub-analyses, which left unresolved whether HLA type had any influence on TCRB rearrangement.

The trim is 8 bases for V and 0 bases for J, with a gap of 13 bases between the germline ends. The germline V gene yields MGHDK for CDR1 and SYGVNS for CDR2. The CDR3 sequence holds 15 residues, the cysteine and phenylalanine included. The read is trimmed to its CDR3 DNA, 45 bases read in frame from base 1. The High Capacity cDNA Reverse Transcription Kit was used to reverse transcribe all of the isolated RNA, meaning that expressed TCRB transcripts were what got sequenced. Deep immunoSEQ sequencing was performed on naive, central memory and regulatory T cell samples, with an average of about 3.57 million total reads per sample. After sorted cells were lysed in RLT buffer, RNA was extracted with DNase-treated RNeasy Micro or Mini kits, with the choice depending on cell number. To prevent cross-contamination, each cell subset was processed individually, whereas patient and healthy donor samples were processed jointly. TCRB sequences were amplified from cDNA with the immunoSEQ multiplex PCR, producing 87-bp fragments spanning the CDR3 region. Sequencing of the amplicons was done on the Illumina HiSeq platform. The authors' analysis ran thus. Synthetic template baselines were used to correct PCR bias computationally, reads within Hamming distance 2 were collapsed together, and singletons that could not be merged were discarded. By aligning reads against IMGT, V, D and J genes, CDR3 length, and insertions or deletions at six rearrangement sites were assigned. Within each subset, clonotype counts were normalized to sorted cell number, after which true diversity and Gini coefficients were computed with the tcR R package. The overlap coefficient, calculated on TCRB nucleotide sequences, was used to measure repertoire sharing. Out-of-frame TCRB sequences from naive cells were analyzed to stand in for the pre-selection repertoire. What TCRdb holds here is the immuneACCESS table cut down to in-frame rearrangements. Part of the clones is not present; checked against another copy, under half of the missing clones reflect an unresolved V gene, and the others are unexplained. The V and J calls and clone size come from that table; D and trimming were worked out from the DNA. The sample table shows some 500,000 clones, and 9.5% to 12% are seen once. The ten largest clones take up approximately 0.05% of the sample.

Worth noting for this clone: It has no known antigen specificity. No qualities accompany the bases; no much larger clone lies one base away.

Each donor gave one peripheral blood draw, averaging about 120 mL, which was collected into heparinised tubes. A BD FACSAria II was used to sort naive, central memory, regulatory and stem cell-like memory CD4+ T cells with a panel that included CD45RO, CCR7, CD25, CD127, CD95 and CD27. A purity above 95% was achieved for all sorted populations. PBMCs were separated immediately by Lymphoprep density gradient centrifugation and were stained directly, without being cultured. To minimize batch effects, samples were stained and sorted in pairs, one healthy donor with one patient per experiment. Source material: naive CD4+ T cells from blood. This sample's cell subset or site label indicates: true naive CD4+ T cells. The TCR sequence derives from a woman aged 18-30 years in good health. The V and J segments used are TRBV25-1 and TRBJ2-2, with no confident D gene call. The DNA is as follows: TGTGCCAGCCCCCGCCGGGCAGCGAACACCGGGGAGCTGTTTTTT. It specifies CASPRRAANTGELFF.